These T cell receptor beta chains were read from a single sample in a study of T cell repertoires in cytomegalovirus infection. MiXCR was run by TCRdb on the reads, yielding one entry per CDR3 protein. The profile shows about 740,000 distinct CDR3 sequences, less than 40% of them singletons. The material sequenced was PBMCs. The source of these receptors is a human donor in good health (CMV status not recorded). Some clones in this sample may be carry-over from other donors' samples. CDR3s include the opening cysteine and the closing phenylalanine or tryptophan.

>TRBV20-1|TRBJ1-5
CSTRWGDSNQPQHF
>TRBV20-1|TRBJ2-2
CSARGVVGRLAGAGTGELFF
>TRBV6-4|TRBJ1-1
CASSDGPMNTEAFF
>TRBV6-6|TRBJ2-3
CASGREGWGTDTQYF
>TRBV28|TRBJ2-3
CASSPQTTDTQYF
>TRBV19|TRBJ2-5
CASSPGTGFSQETQYF
>TRBV28|TRBJ2-7
CASSLGSRGSPYEQYF
>TRBV28|TRBJ2-5
CAIRRHRDREETQYF
>TRBV14|TRBJ2-7
CASSHLFLAGSEQYF
>TRBV7-2|TRBJ1-2
CASSLDANYGYTF
>TRBV7-2|TRBJ2-4
CASSLSRKRVGTLAKNIQYF
>TRBV6-6|TRBJ2-7
CASSFPRGGQLDEQYF
>TRBV28|TRBJ2-7
CASRGTSEYF
>TRBV12-3/TRBV12-4|TRBJ2-2
CASSGLESTGELFF
>TRBV10-3|TRBJ2-7
CAIRGPSSYEQYF
>TRBV7-6|TRBJ2-3
CASRRTSGPYTDTDTQYF
>TRBV7-3|TRBJ1-1
CASSFHPVTGDTEAFF
>TRBV28|TRBJ1-6
CASSSYPGRSSYNSPLHF
>TRBV19|TRBJ2-3
CASSMWVGVSDTQYF
>TRBV29-1|TRBJ1-2
CSVDPTGGEVGYTF